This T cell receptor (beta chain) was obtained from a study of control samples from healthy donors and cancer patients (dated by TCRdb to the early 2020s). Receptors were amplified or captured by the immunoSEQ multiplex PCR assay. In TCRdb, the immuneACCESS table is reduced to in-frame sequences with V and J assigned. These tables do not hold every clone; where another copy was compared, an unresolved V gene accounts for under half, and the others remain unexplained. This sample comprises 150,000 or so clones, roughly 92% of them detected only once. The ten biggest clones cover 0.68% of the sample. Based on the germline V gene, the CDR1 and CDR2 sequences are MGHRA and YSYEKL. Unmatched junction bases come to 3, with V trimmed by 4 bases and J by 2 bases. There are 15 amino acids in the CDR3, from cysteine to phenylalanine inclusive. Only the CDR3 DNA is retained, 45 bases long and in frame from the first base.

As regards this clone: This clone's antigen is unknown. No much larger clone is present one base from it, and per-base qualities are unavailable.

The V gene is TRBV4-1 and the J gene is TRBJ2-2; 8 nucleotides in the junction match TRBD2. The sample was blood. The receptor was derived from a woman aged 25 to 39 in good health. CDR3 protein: CASSRREDNTGELFF. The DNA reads TGCGCCAGCAGCCGGCGGGAGGATAACACCGGGGAGCTGTTTTTT.